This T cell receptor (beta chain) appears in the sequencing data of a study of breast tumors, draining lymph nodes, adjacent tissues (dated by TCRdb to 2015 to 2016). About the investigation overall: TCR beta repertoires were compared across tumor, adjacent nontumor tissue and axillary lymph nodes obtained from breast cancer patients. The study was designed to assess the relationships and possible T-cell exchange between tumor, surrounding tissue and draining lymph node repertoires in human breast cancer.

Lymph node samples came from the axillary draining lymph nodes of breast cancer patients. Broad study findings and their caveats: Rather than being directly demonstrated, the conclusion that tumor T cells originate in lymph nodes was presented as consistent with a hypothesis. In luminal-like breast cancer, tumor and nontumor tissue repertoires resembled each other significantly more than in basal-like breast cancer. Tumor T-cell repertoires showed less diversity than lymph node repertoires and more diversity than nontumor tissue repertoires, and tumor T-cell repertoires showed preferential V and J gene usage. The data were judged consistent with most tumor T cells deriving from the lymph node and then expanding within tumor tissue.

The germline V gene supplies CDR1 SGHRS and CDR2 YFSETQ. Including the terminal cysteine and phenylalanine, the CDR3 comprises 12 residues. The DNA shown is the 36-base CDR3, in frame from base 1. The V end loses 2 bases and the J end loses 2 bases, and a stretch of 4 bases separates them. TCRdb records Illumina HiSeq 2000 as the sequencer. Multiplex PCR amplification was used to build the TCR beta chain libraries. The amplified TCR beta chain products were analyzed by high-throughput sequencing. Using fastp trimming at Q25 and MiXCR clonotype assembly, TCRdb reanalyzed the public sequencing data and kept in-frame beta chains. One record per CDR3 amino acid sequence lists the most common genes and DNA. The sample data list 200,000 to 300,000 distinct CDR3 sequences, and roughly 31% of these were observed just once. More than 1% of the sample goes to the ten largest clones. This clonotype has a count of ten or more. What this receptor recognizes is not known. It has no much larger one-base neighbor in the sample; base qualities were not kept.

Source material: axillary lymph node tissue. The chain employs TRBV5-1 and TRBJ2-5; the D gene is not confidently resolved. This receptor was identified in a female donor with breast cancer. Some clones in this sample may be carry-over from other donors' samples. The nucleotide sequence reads TGCGCCAGCAGCTTCAGGCAAGAGACCCAGTACTTC. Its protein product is CASSFRQETQYF.